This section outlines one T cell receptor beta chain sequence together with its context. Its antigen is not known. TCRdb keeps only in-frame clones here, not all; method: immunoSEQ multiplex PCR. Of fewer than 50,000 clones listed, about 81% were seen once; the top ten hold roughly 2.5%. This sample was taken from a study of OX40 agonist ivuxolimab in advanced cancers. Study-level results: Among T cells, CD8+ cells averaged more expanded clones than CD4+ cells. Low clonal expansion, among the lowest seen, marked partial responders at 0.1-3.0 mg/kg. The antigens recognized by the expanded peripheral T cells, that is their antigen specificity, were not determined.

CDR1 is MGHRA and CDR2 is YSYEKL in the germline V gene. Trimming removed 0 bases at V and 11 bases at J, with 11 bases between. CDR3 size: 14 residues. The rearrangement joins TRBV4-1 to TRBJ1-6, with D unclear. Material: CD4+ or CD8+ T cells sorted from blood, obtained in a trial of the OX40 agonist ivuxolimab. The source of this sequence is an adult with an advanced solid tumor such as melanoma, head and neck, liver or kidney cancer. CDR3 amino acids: CASSQDIQRPPLHF. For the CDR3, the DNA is TGCGCCAGCAGCCAAGATATACAGCGTCCACCCCTCCACTTT.